The T cell receptor beta chain under discussion was sequenced for a study of blood T cell repertoires in COVID-19. Turning to the study itself: Sources were T cells, B-cell-depleted T cells, or PBMCs; the material itself was cDNA or gDNA.

In the study's own analysis: Amplification of reference gene primers was used by the study to estimate nucleated cell counts. Sequencing was performed with immunoSEQ multiplex PCR; in TCRdb, only in-frame clones are kept and a portion is missing. The V and J calls and the clone size are those of that table, but D and trimming were determined from the DNA. This sample has some 430,000 clones, with around 91% found just once. Enrolled through a virtual design, the participants were between roughly 18 and 100 years of age and came from some 26 US areas. Participants' reported clinical history set cohort assignment. Germline assignment: CDR1 MNHEY and CDR2 SMNVEV (reference sequence). This CDR3 comprises 12 residues. Trimming cost V 2 bases and J 6 bases, with 5 bases left between them.

The sequence was obtained from a man aged 18 to 29 who had recovered from COVID-19. The material sequenced was PBMCs or T cells enriched from blood (not recorded which). The rearrangement joins TRBV27 to TRBJ2-1, with D perhaps matching TRBD1 (5 bases). The CDR3 sequence: CASSLQGNEQFF. CDR3 in DNA: TGTGCCAGCAGTTTACAGGGCAATGAGCAGTTCTTC.